Listed here is a single T cell receptor beta chain. What antigen it recognizes has not been identified. The input lacks base qualities; no much larger clone sits a single base away. The germline V gene gives CDR1 as KGHSH and CDR2 as LQKENI. V and J are trimmed by 2 bases and 1 base, and the gene matches miss 7 bases of the junction. The CDR3 measures 17 amino acids from cysteine to phenylalanine. Just the 51-base CDR3 DNA is kept, in frame starting at base 1. The sample is drawn from a study of OX40 agonist ivuxolimab in advanced cancers. For the wider study: Ivuxolimab was a fully human IgG2 agonistic monoclonal antibody targeting the costimulatory receptor OX40 (CD134). Intravenous ivuxolimab was administered to patients every 2 weeks at six dose levels: 0.01, 0.1, 0.3, 1.5, 3 and 10 mg/kg. Among the approximately 50 dose-escalation patients, around 20 had hepatocellular carcinoma, 15 or so melanoma, 9 renal cell carcinoma and 9 head and neck cancer. A male proportion of 82.7% and a mean age of around 60 years, ranging from 23 to 79, were recorded for the dose-escalation cohort. Prior anti-PD-1, anti-PD-L1 or anti-CTLA-4 therapy was permitted, and about 40% of dose-escalation patients had received checkpoint inhibitors. Three dose-escalation patients achieved partial responses, one with hepatocellular carcinoma and two with cutaneous melanoma. The purpose of peripheral TCRbeta sequencing was to test whether ivuxolimab changed TCR sequence diversity and led to clonal T-cell expansion. The paper reports the monotherapy dose-escalation portion (N ≈ 50 patients) of the phase I ivuxolimab trial. What the study reported, not specific to this receptor: The antigen specificity of the clonally expanded peripheral T cells was not determined. In the 0.1-3.0 mg/kg groups, partial responders were among the patients with the lowest normalized peripheral clonal expansion, particularly in CD8+ T cells. At doses from 0.1 to 3.0 mg/kg, clonal expansion was seen in both CD4+ and CD8+ blood T cells between baseline and week 6. After ivuxolimab, more expanded clones were found on average in CD8+ T cells than in CD4+ T cells. Low levels of normalized T-cell clonal expansion were also shown by some nonresponding patients.

To sequence the TCRbeta CDR3 region, genomic DNA was isolated from the sorted cells. TCRbeta CDR3 regions were sequenced using the immunoSEQ Assay. TCRdb's version of the immuneACCESS table is confined to in-frame rearrangements and falls short of the full clone set. An unresolved V gene accounts for under half of the shortfall where checked; the remainder is of unknown origin. This sample comprises 70,000 to 80,000 clones, 81% of them detected only once. 4.5% to 6% of the sample is held by the ten biggest clonotypes. The trial excluded patients who had a history of autoimmune disease or were on systemic immunosuppression. Peripheral blood for TCR sequencing was collected from all dose cohorts at baseline, on cycle 4 day 1, and on cycle 7 day 1. The samples were taken from a phase I, first-in-human, multicenter, open-label dose-escalation trial of ivuxolimab. Adults with locally advanced or metastatic melanoma, renal cell carcinoma, hepatocellular carcinoma or head and neck squamous cell carcinoma were enrolled in the trial. Before TCR sequencing, CD4+ T cells and CD8+ T cells were sorted from peripheral blood as separate populations.

The receptor comes from an adult with an advanced solid tumor such as melanoma, head and neck, liver or kidney cancer. The chain joins TRBV18 to TRBJ2-7, and 11 bases in between align with TRBD2. The sample was CD4+ or CD8+ T cells sorted from blood, taken in a trial of the OX40 agonist ivuxolimab. The DNA sequence reads TGTGCCAGCTCACCAAGGCTAGCGGGGGGAATATCCTACGAGCAGTACTTC. Translated, this is CASSPRLAGGISYEQYF.